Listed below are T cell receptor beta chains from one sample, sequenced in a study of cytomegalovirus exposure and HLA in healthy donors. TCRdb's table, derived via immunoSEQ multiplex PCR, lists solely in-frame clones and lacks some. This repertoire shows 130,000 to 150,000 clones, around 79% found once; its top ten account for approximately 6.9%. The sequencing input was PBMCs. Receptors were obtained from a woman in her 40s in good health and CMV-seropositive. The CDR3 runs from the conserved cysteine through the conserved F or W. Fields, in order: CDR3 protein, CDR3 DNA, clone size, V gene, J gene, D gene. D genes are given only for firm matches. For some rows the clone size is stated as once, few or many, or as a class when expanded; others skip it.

CASSPPAGGLGEQYF	TGTGCCAGCTCACCACCGGCGGGGGGCCTAGGCGAGCAGTACTTC	once	TRBV18	TRBJ2-7	TRBD2
CASSDRGAQFTTNEKLFF	TGTGCCAGCAGTGACCGGGGGGCCCAGTTTACGACTAATGAAAAACTGTTTTTT	.	TRBV25-1	TRBJ1-4	.
CASSRDRAQETQYF	TGTGCCAGCAGCAGAGACAGGGCCCAAGAGACCCAGTACTTC	.	TRBV21-1	TRBJ2-5	.
CASSVGGGPRVTEAFF	TGTGCCAGCAGCGTAGGTGGCGGGCCGCGGGTCACTGAAGCTTTCTTT	.	TRBV9	TRBJ1-1	.
CASSRQGWYGYTF	TGTGCCAGCAGTCGCCAGGGGTGGTATGGCTACACCTTC	few	TRBV28	TRBJ1-2	.
CASSQRTGYEQYF	TGCGCCAGCAGCCAGAGGACAGGCTACGAGCAGTACTTC	.	TRBV4-1	TRBJ2-7	TRBD1
CASSDGTANYGYTF	TGTGCCAGCAGTGACGGGACAGCTAACTATGGCTACACCTTC	few	TRBV2	TRBJ1-2	TRBD1
CATSRGVTLPGQDVYGYTF	TGTGCCACCAGCAGAGGAGTTACCCTGCCGGGACAGGATGTCTATGGCTACACCTTC	.	TRBV15	TRBJ1-2	TRBD1
CSSSLGRAGTGGNTEAFF	TGTTCCAGCAGCTTAGGAAGGGCGGGAACGGGAGGGAACACTGAAGCTTTCTTT	.	TRBV7-9	TRBJ1-1	.
CASSIYQRGTTDTQYF	TGTGCCAGTAGTATTTACCAGCGGGGGACCACAGATACGCAGTATTTT	.	TRBV19	TRBJ2-3	TRBD2
CASQTIGVEAFF	TGTGCCAGCCAAACAATAGGGGTCGAAGCTTTCTTT	.	TRBV6-1	TRBJ1-1	.
CASSLSYSNQPQHF	TGTGCCAGCAGTTTGTCCTATAGCAATCAGCCCCAGCATTTT	few	TRBV27	TRBJ1-5	.
CASRGQALGGYTF	TGTGCCAGTAGGGGACAGGCTCTAGGTGGCTACACCTTC	.	TRBV19	TRBJ1-2	TRBD1
CSVEIIRGLGYTF	TGCAGCGTTGAAATCATAAGGGGTTTAGGCTACACCTTC	.	TRBV29-1	TRBJ1-2	.
CASIFGSGANYGYTF	.	once	TRBV2	TRBJ1-2	.
CALGLGNTIYF	TGTGCTTTAGGACTCGGAAACACCATATATTTT	.	TRBV30	TRBJ1-3	.
CASEGRGSATGELFF	TGCGCCAGCGAAGGGAGGGGGTCGGCCACCGGGGAGCTGTTTTTT	.	TRBV5-1	TRBJ2-2	.
CASGTGFTYNEQFF	TGTGCCAGCGGCACAGGGTTCACCTACAATGAGCAGTTCTTC	.	TRBV4-2	TRBJ2-1	.
CASSSAPGQGPGELFF	.	.	TRBV6-6	TRBJ2-2	.
CASSSGTAYEQYF	TGTGCCAGCAGTTCCGGGACAGCATACGAGCAGTACTTC	.	TRBV2	TRBJ2-7	TRBD1
CASSPQGLVGETQYF	TGCGCCAGCAGCCCTCAGGGACTAGTGGGAGAGACCCAGTACTTC	.	TRBV4-1	TRBJ2-5	TRBD2
CASSLRGGFHGYTF	TGTGCCAGCAGCCTCAGAGGGGGCTTTCATGGCTACACCTTC	.	TRBV13	TRBJ1-2	TRBD1
CASSQGTGDTEAFF	TGTGCCAGCTCACAAGGGACGGGGGACACTGAAGCTTTCTTT	.	TRBV18	TRBJ1-1	.
CATGGSYNSPLHF	TGTGCCACTGGGGGGTCCTATAATTCACCCCTCCACTTT	.	TRBV6-6	TRBJ1-6	.
CASRGTYEQYF	TGTGCCAGCCGAGGGACCTACGAGCAGTACTTC	.	TRBV27	TRBJ2-7	.
CASSIGDRATDTQYF	TGTGCCAGTAGTATAGGGGACAGGGCCACAGATACGCAGTATTTT	.	TRBV19	TRBJ2-3	TRBD1
CASRPVSSTDTQYF	TGTGCCTCCCGTCCGGTGTCTAGCACAGATACGCAGTATTTT	.	TRBV10-3	TRBJ2-3	.
CASRQDYGYTF	TGTGCCAGCAGACAGGACTATGGCTACACCTTC	.	TRBV6-1	TRBJ1-2	.
CASSIGLVNSPLHF	TGTGCCAGTAGTATTGGACTTGTAAATTCACCCCTCCACTTT	.	TRBV19	TRBJ1-6	.
CASSVGLAGGSTDTQYF	TGTGCCAGCAGCGTAGGACTAGCGGGGGGTAGCACAGATACGCAGTATTTT	.	TRBV9	TRBJ2-3	TRBD2
CASSSGLAGGTYNEQFF	TGTGCCAGCAGCTCGGGACTAGCGGGGGGAACCTACAATGAGCAGTTCTTC	.	TRBV7-3	TRBJ2-1	TRBD2
CASSGGHSNTEAFF	TGTGCCAGCAGCGGGGGACACTCGAACACTGAAGCTTTCTTT	few	TRBV5-5	TRBJ1-1	.
CASSHDRYYGYTF	TGCGCCAGCAGCCACGACAGGTACTATGGCTACACCTTC	.	TRBV5-1	TRBJ1-2	.
CASSYSDKYTEAFF	TGTGCCAGCAGTTACTCGGACAAATACACTGAAGCTTTCTTT	.	TRBV6-5	TRBJ1-1	.
CASSVGGGPSGNTIYF	TGTGCCAGCAGCGTAGGGGGGGGACCCTCTGGAAACACCATATATTTT	.	TRBV9	TRBJ1-3	.
CASSQGGLAGGHVQFF	TGTGCCAGCAGCCAGGGTGGCCTGGCGGGGGGGCATGTGCAGTTCTTC	.	TRBV5-4	TRBJ2-1	TRBD2
CASSFRGLHTF	TGTGCCAGCAGCTTCAGGGGTTTACACACCTTC	few	TRBV5-6	TRBJ1-2	.
CASSLLLADTQYF	TGCGCCAGCAGCTTGTTACTAGCTGATACGCAGTATTTT	.	TRBV5-1	TRBJ2-3	.
CASSELAISYYEQYF	TGTGCCAGCAGTGAACTCGCTATTTCATACTACGAGCAGTACTTC	.	TRBV6-1	TRBJ2-7	.
CASSLTPLAYEQYF	TGTGCCAGCAGTTTAACTCCCCTTGCCTACGAGCAGTACTTC	.	TRBV28	TRBJ2-7	.
CAWSAYQPGNIQYF	TGTGCCTGGAGCGCCTACCAGCCGGGTAACATTCAGTACTTC	.	TRBV30	TRBJ2-4	.
CASSQPGLDSNTEAFF	TGTGCCAGCAGCCAGCCGGGACTGGACTCGAACACTGAAGCTTTCTTT	.	TRBV5-6	TRBJ1-1	.
CASSFGTRGTGELFF	TGTGCCAGCAGTTTTGGGACTAGAGGTACCGGGGAGCTGTTTTTT	.	TRBV27	TRBJ2-2	TRBD2
CASSQDRGFEPQHF	TGCGCCAGCAGCCAAGATAGAGGGTTTGAGCCCCAGCATTTT	.	TRBV4-1	TRBJ1-5	.
CASSFVAGGSGELFF	TGTGCCAGCAGCTTTGTGGCGGGGGGGTCCGGGGAGCTGTTTTTT	.	TRBV7-3	TRBJ2-2	TRBD2
CASARGGSGTEAFF	TGTGCCAGCGCTAGGGGGGGCTCGGGCACTGAAGCTTTCTTT	.	TRBV2	TRBJ1-1	.
CASSSGTGSYNEQFF	TGTGCCAGCAGTTCCGGGACAGGTTCCTACAATGAGCAGTTCTTC	.	TRBV5-6	TRBJ2-1	TRBD1
CASSWEGNSGNTIYF	TGTGCCAGCAGCTGGGAGGGGAACTCTGGAAACACCATATATTTT	once	TRBV5-6	TRBJ1-3	.
CASSYREPNTEAFF	TGTGCCAGCAGCTACAGAGAACCAAACACTGAAGCTTTCTTT	.	TRBV7-9	TRBJ1-1	.
CASSFRYRGYNEQFF	TGTGCCAGCAGCTTCCGATACCGGGGATACAATGAGCAGTTCTTC	.	TRBV6-5	TRBJ2-1	.
CASAQTRSGTYGYTF	TGTGCCAGCGCCCAAACCCGGAGCGGGACGTATGGCTACACCTTC	.	TRBV28	TRBJ1-2	.
CASSWGGTDTQYF	TGTGCCAGCAGTTGGGGGGGAACAGATACGCAGTATTTT	.	TRBV28	TRBJ2-3	TRBD2
CASSRIELASYEQYF	TGTGCCAGCAGCCGCATCGAACTAGCGAGCTACGAGCAGTACTTC	.	TRBV2	TRBJ2-7	TRBD2
CASRSGRGGDTQYF	TGTGCCAGCAGATCCGGACGGGGGGGAGATACGCAGTATTTT	few	TRBV9	TRBJ2-3	TRBD2
CASFPRTGADPRDEKLFF	TGTGCCAGCTTTCCCAGGACAGGGGCCGACCCAAGGGATGAAAAACTGTTTTTT	.	TRBV2	TRBJ1-4	TRBD1